This T cell receptor (beta chain) stems from a study of T-cell memory formation after mild COVID-19. Study observations and caveats: Pre-infection memory carried some responding clones, suggesting that cross-reactive memory joined.

The V end was cut by 0 bases, the J end by 2 bases, with 10 bases between. CDR3 length: 15 residues. Germline loops: CDR1 LGHNA, CDR2 YSLEER. This clonotype was picked up a small number of times. What it binds is not known. Via MiXCR, TCRdb re-called the 5' RACE reads, giving one row per CDR3 protein. The sample has 150,000 to 200,000 distinct CDR3 sequences, 16% seen once. Sequenced sample: PBMCs or a T cell subset sorted from them (not recorded which). The chain has TRBV4-3 and TRBJ2-5; no definite D call. This TCR derives from an adult woman who had mild COVID-19 (a few samples of this study predate the infection). Cell type and time point are not known. Written as DNA, the CDR3 is TGCGCCAGCAGCCAAGATATTACGGTGCAAGAGACCCAGTACTTC. As protein: CASSQDITVQETQYF.